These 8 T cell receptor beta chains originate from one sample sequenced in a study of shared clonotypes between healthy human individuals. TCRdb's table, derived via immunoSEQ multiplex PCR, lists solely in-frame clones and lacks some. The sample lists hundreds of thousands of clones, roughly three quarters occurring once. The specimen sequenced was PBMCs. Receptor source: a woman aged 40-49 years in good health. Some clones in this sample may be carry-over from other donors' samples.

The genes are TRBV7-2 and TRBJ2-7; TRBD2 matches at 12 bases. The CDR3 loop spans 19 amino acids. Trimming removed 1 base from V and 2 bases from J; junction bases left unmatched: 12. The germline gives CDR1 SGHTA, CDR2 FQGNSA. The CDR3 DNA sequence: TGTGCCAGCAGCTTAGGTTGGGCTAGCGGGAGGGCCGGCGCCTACGAGCAGTACTTC. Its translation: CASSLGWASGRAGAYEQYF. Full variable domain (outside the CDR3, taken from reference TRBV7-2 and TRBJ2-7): GAGVSQSPSNKVTEKGKDVELRCDPISGHTALYWYRQSLGQGLEFLIYFQGNSAPDKSGLPSDRFSAERTGGSVSTLTIQRTQQEDSAVYLCASSLGWASGRAGAYEQYFGPGTRLTVT.

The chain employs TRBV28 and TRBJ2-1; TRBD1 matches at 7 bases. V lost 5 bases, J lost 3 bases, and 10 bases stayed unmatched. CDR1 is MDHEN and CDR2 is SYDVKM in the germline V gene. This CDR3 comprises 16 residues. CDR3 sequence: CASSALGTAIYNEQFF. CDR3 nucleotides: TGTGCCAGCAGTGCTCTAGGGACAGCCATCTACAATGAGCAGTTCTTC.

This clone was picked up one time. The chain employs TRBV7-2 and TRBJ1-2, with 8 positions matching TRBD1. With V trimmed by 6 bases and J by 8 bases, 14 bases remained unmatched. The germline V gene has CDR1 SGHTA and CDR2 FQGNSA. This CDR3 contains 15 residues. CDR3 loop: CASRPSGGSLKGYTF. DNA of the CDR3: TGTGCCAGCAGACCCTCAGGGGGCTCCCTTAAGGGCTACACCTTC.

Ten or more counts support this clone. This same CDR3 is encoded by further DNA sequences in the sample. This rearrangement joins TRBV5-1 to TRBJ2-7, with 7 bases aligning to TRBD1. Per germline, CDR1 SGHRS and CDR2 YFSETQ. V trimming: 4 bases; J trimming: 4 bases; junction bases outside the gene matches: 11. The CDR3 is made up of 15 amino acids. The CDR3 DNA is TGCGCCAGCAGCCCCAGATCCGACAGGGTATACGAGCAGTACTTC. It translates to CASSPRSDRVYEQYF.

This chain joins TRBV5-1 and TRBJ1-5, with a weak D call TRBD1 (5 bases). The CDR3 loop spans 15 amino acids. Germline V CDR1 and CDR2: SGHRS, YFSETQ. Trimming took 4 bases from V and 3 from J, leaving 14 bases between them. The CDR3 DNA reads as TGCGCCAGCAGCCCCCTTGGACAATTCAATCAGCCCCAGCATTTT. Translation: CASSPLGQFNQPQHF.

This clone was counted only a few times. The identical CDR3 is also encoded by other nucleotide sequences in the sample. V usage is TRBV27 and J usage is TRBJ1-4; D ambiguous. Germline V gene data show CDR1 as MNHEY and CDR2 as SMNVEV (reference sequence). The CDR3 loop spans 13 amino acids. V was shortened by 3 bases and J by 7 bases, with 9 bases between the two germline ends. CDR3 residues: CASSFSGFEKLFF. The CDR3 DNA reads TGTGCCAGCAGTTTTTCTGGCTTTGAAAAACTGTTTTTT.

The CDR3 DNA reads as TGTGCCTGGAGTGACCCGCCCGGGAAGAATGAGCAGTTCTTC. Its translation: CAWSDPPGKNEQFF. V is TRBV30 and J is TRBJ2-1, with D perhaps matching TRBD2 (5 bases). Trimming took off 1 base at V and 7 bases at J, with 14 bases between the two ends. Germline CDR1 GTSNPN, CDR2 SVGIG (reference sequence). The CDR3 loop spans 14 amino acids.

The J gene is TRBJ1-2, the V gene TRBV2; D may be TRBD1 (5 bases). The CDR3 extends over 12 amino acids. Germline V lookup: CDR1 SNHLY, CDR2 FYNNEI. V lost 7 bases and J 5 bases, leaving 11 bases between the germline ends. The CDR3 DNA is TGTGCCAGCACGCGGGAGGGGTATGGCTACACCTTC. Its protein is CASTREGYGYTF.